Detailed here is one TCR beta chain. Its antigen is not identified. This record comes from a study of CXCR3-negative and CXCR3-positive naive CD8 T cells. Points from the study as a whole: CXCR3-positive naive cells had more hydrophobic TRB CDR3s than CXCR3-negative naive cells.

Libraries of TRB cDNA were made by 5' RACE and carried UMIs. TCRdb reprocessed the 5' RACE reads and keeps a single row for each CDR3 protein, giving no DNA. This table lists roughly 59,000 distinct CDR3 sequences. Naive CD8+ T cells were CD45RO-CCR7+CD27+CD95-. From germline, CDR1 is WSHSY and CDR2 SAAADI. This CDR3 has 14 residues. Sequencing used naive CXCR3+ CD8+ T cells from blood. Subset specified: CD45RO-CCR7+CD27+CD95- naive CD8+ T cells expressing CXCR3 (TNR3+). The origin of this receptor is a human donor in good health. Some clones in this sample may be carry-over from other donors' samples. This chain connects TRBV10-2 to TRBJ2-7. CDR3 loop: CASRIPGGSYEQYF.